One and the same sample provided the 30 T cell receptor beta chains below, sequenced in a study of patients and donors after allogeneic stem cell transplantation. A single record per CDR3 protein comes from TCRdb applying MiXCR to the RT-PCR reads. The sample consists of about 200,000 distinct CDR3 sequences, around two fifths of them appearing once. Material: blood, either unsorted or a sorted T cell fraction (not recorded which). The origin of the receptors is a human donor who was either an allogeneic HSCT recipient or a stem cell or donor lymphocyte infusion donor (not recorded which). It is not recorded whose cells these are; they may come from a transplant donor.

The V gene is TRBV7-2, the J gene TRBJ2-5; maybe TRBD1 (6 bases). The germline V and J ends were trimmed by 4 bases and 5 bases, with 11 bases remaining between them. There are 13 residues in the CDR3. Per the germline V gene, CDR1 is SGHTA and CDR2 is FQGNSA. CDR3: CTSSSGETETQYF. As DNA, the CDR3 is TGTACCAGCAGCTCAGGGGAAACGGAGACCCAGTACTTC.

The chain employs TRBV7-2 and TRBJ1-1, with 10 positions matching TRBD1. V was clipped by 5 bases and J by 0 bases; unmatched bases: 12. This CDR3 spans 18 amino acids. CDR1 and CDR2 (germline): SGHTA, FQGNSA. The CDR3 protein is CASSPRQGAQSMNTEAFF. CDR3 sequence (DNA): TGTGCCAGCAGCCCCCGACAGGGGGCCCAAAGTATGAACACTGAAGCTTTCTTT.

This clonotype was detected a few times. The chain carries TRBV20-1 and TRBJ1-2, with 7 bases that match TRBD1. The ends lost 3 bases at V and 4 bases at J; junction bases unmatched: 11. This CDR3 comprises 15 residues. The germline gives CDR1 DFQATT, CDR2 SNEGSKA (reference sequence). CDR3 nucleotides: TGCAGTGCTAGCCGGGGACAGAACCCCTCCTATGGCTACACCTTC. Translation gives CSASRGQNPSYGYTF.

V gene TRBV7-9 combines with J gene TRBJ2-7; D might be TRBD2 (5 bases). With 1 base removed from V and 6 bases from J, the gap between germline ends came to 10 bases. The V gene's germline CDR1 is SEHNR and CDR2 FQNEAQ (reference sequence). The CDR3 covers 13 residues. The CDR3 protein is CASSLGSATEQYF. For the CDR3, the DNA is TGTGCCAGCAGCTTAGGTAGCGCTACCGAGCAGTACTTC.

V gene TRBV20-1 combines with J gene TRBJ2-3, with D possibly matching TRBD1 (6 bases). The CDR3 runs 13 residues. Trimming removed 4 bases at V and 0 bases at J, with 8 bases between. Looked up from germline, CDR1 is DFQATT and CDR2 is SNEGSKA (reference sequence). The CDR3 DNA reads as TGCAGTGCTAAACAGGGTAGCACAGATACGCAGTATTTT. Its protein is CSAKQGSTDTQYF.

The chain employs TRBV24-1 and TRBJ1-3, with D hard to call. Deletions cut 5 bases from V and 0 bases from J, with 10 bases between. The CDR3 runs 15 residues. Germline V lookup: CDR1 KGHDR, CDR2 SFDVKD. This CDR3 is CATSAGGLSGNTIYF. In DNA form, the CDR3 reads TGTGCCACCAGTGCGGGCGGACTCTCTGGAAACACCATATATTTT.

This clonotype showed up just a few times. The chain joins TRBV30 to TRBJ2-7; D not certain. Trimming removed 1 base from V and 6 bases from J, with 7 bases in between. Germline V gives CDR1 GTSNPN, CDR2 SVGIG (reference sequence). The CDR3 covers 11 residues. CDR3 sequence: CAWSETPEQYF. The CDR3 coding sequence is TGTGCCTGGAGTGAAACACCCGAGCAGTACTTC.

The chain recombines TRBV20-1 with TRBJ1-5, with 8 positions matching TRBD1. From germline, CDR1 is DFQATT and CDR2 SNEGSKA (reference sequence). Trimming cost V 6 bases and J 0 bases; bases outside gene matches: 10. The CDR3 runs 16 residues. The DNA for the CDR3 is TGCAGTGCCCTGGACAGGGCTAAATATAGCAATCAGCCCCAGCATTTT. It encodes CSALDRAKYSNQPQHF.

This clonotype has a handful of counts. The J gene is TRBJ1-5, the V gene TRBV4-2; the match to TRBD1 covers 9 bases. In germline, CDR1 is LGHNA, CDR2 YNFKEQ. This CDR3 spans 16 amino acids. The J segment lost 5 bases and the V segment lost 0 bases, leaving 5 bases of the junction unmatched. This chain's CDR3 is CASSQDWDRADQPQHF. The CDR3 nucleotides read TGTGCCAGCAGCCAAGATTGGGACAGGGCTGATCAGCCCCAGCATTTT.

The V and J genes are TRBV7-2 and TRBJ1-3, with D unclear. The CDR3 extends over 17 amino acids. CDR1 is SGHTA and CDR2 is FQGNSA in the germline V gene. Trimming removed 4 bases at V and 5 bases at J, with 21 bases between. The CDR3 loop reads CASSYTPALRHRNTIYF. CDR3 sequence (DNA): TGTGCCAGCAGCTACACCCCGGCATTACGGCATCGAAACACCATATATTTT.

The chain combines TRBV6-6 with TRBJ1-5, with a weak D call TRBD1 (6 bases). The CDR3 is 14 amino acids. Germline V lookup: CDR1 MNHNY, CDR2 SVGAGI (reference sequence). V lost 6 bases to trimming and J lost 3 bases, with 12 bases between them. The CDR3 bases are TGTGCCAGCAGCCCTTCAGGGGCCAATCAGCCCCAGCATTTT. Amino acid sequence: CASSPSGANQPQHF.

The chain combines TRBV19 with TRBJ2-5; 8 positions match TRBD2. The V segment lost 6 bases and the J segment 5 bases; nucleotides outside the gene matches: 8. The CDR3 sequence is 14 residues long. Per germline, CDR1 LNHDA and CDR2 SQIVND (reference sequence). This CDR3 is CASRVSGSGETQYF. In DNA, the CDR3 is TGTGCCAGTAGGGTAAGCGGGAGTGGGGAGACCCAGTACTTC. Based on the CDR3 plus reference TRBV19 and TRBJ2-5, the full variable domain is DGGITQSPKYLFRKEGQNVTLSCEQNLNHDAMYWYRQDPGQGLRLIYYSQIVNDFQKGDIAEGYSVSREKKESFPLTVTSAQKNPTAFYLCASRVSGSGETQYFGPGTRLLVL.

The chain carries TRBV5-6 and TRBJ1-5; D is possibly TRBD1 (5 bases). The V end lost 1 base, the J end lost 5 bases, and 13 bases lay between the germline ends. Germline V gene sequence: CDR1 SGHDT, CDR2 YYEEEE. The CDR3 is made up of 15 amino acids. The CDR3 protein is CASSLTPGRDQPQHF. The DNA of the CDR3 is TGTGCCAGCAGCTTGACCCCGGGGCGCGATCAGCCCCAGCATTTT. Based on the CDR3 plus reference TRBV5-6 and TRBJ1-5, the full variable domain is DAGVTQSPTHLIKTRGQQVTLRCSPKSGHDTVSWYQQALGQGPQFIFQYYEEEERQRGNFPDRFSGHQFPNYSSELNVNALLLGDSALYLCASSLTPGRDQPQHFGDGTRLSIL.

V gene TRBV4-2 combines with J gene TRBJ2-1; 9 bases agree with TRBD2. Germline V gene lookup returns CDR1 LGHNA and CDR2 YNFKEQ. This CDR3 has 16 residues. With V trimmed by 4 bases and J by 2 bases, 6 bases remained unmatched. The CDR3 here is CASSPRTSVTYNEQFF. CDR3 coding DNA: TGTGCCAGCAGCCCCCGGACTAGCGTAACCTACAATGAGCAGTTCTTC.

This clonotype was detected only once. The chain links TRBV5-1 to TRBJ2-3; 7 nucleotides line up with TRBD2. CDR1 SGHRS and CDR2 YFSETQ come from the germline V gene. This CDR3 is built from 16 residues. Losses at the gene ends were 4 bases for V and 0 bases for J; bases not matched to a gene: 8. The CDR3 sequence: CASSPGLEASTDTQYF. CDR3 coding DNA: TGCGCCAGCAGCCCTGGACTAGAAGCTAGCACAGATACGCAGTATTTT.

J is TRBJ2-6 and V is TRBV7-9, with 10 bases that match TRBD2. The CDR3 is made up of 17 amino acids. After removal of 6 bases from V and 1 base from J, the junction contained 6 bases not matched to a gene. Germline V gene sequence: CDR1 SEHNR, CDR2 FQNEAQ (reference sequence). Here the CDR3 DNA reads TGTGCCAGCAGGCCACTAGCGGGACCTTCTGGGGCCAACGTCCTGACTTTC. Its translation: CASRPLAGPSGANVLTF.

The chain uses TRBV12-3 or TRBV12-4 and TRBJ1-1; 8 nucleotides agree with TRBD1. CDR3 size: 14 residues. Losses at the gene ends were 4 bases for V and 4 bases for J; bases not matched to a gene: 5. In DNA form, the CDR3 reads TGTGCCAGCAGTTGGGACAGGATGGGCACTGAAGCTTTCTTT. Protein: CASSWDRMGTEAFF.

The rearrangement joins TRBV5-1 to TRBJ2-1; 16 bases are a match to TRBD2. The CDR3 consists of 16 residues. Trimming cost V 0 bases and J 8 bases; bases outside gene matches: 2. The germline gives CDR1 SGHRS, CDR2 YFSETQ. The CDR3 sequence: CASSLEGTSGRDEQFF. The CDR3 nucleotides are TGCGCCAGCAGCTTGGAAGGGACTAGCGGGAGGGATGAGCAGTTCTTC.

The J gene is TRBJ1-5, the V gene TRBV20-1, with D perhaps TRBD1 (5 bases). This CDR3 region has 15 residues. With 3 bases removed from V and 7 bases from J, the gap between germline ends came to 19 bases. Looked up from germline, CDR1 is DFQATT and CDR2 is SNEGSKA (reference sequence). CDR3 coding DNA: TGCAGTGCTAGCCCCGAACCGTCAGGGCGGCAGCCCCAGCATTTT. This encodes CSASPEPSGRQPQHF.

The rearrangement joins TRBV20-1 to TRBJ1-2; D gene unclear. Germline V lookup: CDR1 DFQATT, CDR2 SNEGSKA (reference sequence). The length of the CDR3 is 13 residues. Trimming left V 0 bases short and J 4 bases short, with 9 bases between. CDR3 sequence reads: CSARDPGSYGYTF. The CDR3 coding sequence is TGCAGTGCTAGAGATCCCGGATCCTATGGCTACACCTTC.

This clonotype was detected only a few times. Here the CDR3 DNA reads TGTGCCAGCAGCCAAAGGGACAGGGGGCGCGAAGGCTACACCTTC. Protein product: CASSQRDRGREGYTF. V usage is TRBV6-5 and J usage is TRBJ1-2; 12 nucleotides line up with TRBD1. There are 15 residues in the CDR3. Germline loops: CDR1 MNHEY, CDR2 SVGAGI. J lost 8 bases, V lost 6 bases, and 10 bases had no gene match.

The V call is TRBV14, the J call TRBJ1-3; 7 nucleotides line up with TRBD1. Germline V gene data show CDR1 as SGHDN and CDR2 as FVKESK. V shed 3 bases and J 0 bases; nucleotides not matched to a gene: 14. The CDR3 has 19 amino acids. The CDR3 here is CASSQTTGQLSFSGNTIYF. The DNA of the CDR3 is TGTGCCAGCAGCCAGACTACGGGACAGCTGAGCTTCTCTGGAAACACCATATATTTT.

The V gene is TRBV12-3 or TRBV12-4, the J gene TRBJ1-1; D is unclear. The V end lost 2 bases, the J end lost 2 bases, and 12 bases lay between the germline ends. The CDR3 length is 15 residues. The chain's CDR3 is CASSLLRAVNTEAFF. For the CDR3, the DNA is TGTGCCAGCAGTTTATTGCGGGCCGTTAACACTGAAGCTTTCTTT.

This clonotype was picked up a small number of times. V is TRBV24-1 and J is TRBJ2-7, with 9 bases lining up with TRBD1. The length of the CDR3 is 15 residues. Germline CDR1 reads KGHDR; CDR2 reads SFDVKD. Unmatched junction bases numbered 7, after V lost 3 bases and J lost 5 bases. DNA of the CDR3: TGTGCCACCAGTGATCCCCGGGACAGGGCCCACGAGCAGTACTTC. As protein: CATSDPRDRAHEQYF.

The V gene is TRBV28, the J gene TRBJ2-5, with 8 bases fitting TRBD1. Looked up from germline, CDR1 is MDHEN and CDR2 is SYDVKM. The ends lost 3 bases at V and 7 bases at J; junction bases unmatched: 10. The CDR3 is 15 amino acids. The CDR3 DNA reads TGTGCCAGCAGTTTCTTCAGGGGGCGCTTAGGGACCCAGTACTTC. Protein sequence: CASSFFRGRLGTQYF.

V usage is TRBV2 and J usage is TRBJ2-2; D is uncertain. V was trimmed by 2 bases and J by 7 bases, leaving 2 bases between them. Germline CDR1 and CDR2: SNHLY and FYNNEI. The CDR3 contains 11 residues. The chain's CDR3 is CASSENGELFF. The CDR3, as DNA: TGTGCCAGCAGTGAAAACGGGGAGCTGTTTTTT.

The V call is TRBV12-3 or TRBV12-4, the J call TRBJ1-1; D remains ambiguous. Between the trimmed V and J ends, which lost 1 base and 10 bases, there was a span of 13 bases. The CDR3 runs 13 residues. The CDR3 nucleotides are TGTGCCAGCAGTTTAGTTGGCGCTTTCGGAGCTTTCTTT. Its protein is CASSLVGAFGAFF.

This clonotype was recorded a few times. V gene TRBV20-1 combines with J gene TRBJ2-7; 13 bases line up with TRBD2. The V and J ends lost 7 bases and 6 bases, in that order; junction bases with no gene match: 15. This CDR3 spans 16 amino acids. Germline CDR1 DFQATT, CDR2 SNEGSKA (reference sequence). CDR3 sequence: CSGRPGLAGTTVEQYF. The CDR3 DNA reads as TGCAGTGGGAGGCCGGGACTAGCGGGGACGACGGTCGAGCAGTACTTC.

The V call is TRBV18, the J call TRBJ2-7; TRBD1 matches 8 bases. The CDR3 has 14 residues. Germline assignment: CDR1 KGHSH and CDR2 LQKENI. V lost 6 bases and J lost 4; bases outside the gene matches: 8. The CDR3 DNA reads TGTGCCAGCTCTTTAAGGACAGGGTTTTACGAGCAGTACTTC. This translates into CASSLRTGFYEQYF. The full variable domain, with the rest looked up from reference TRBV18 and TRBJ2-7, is NAGVMQNPRHLVRRRGQEARLRCSPMKGHSHVYWYRQLPEEGLKFMVYLQKENIIDESGMPKERFSAEFPKEGPSILRIQQVVRGDSAAYFCASSLRTGFYEQYFGPGTRLTVT.

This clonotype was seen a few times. DNA of the CDR3: TGTGCCAGCAGTTTTATGAACACTGAAGCTTTCTTT. It is translated as CASSFMNTEAFF. This chain connects TRBV12-3 or TRBV12-4 to TRBJ1-1; D is ambiguous. Trimming pared 3 bases from V and 0 bases from J, leaving 2 bases between. The CDR3 has 12 residues.